A single sample gave rise to the 3 T cell receptor beta chains below, sequenced in a study of T cells after posttransplantation cyclophosphamide. TCRdb's copy holds only in-frame clones and misses some; the assay was immunoSEQ multiplex PCR. The table includes over a thousand clones, over 95% detected once. Sequencing used naive CD8+ T cells sorted from PBMCs. These receptor sequences come from a woman aged 55 to 70 in good health, CMV-negative, and a related stem cell transplant donor.

V usage is TRBV9 and J usage is TRBJ2-7; the match to TRBD2 covers 7 bases. CDR1 is SGDLS and CDR2 is YYNGEE in the germline V gene. V shed 0 bases and J 0 bases; nucleotides not matched to a gene: 0. This CDR3 has 14 amino acids. In DNA form, the CDR3 reads TGTGCCAGCAGCGTAGGCGGGAGCTCCTACGAGCAGTACTTC. The encoded protein is CASSVGGSSYEQYF.

V and J are TRBV7-8 and TRBJ2-7; maybe TRBD1 (6 bases). With 4 bases removed from V and 0 bases from J, the gap between germline ends came to 19 bases. Germline V gives CDR1 SGHVS, CDR2 FQNEAQ. The CDR3 length is 17 residues. The CDR3 DNA follows: TGTGCCAGCAGCTCCGTGCTGGGGGCCGAGTACTCCTACGAGCAGTACTTC. Translating it yields CASSSVLGAEYSYEQYF.

The chain carries TRBV10-3 and TRBJ1-1; D unresolved. Germline-derived CDR1 and CDR2 are ENHRY and SYGVKD. V was shortened by 2 bases and J by 10 bases, with 20 bases between the two germline ends. There are 15 residues in the CDR3. The chain's CDR3 is CAISEISGPATRAFF. Here the CDR3 DNA reads TGTGCCATCAGTGAGATCTCCGGTCCCGCAACGAGAGCTTTCTTT.